Listed here are 30 T cell receptor beta chains from one sample, sequenced in a study of Ad26.COV2.S vaccination and SARS-CoV-2 variants. Treatment described: over 15 received Ad26.COV2.S at low or high dose, single or two shots; several received placebo; per-sample allocation not given. Day 63 after the first vaccine or placebo injection was the time point for sampling. This table comes from immunoSEQ multiplex PCR, and its TCRdb copy is limited to in-frame clones, with some not included. Counted here are hundreds of thousands of clones, roughly nine tenths occurring once; the ten biggest clones make up about 1.5%. The sequencing used peripheral blood, collected in a trial of Ad26.COV2.S vaccine versus placebo. The receptor set was obtained from a person aged 18-65 years who received the Ad26.COV2.S COVID-19 vaccine or a placebo.

The rearrangement joins TRBV14 to TRBJ2-7; the match to TRBD1 covers 9 bases. Germline V gives CDR1 SGHDN, CDR2 FVKESK. The CDR3 totals 16 residues. Trimming took 3 bases from V and 1 from J; bases not matched to a gene: 7. CDR3 nucleotides: TGTGCCAGCAGCCACCTTGGGACAGGGAATTCCTACGAGCAGTACTTC. Encoded protein: CASSHLGTGNSYEQYF.

The chain links TRBV5-1 to TRBJ2-1, with TRBD2 as a possible D gene (5 bases). The CDR3 has 14 amino acids. Germline V gene lookup returns CDR1 SGHRS and CDR2 YFSETQ. Trimming shortened V by 2 bases and J by 8 bases, and 14 bases separated the two germline ends. Written as DNA, the CDR3 is TGCGCCAGCAGCTTAGAGGGAGAGGTGTATGAGCAGTTCTTC. This translates into CASSLEGEVYEQFF.

This rearrangement joins TRBV6-5 to TRBJ2-7, with TRBD2 matching over 7 bases. Germline trimming cut 2 bases from V and 4 bases from J; bases unmatched to any gene: 5. The CDR3 loop spans 14 amino acids. Germline CDR1 MNHEY, CDR2 SVGAGI. CDR3 residues: CASSYGRGKYEQYF. CDR3 sequence (DNA): TGTGCCAGCAGTTACGGGAGGGGAAAATACGAGCAGTACTTC.

The rearrangement uses TRBV4-2 and TRBJ1-3; D might be TRBD1 (6 bases). The CDR3 covers 18 residues. Germline lookup yields CDR1 LGHNA and CDR2 YNFKEQ. V lost 0 bases and J 2 bases, leaving 17 bases between the germline ends. The CDR3 DNA sequence: TGTGCCAGCAGCCAAGAAGTCCAGGGGCGCCTGGCTGGAAACACCATATATTTT. The encoded protein is CASSQEVQGRLAGNTIYF.

In this sample, this clone turned up once. This chain connects TRBV6-5 to TRBJ2-7; 11 bases are shared with TRBD2. The CDR3 runs to 15 residues. Germline values: CDR1 MNHEY, CDR2 SVGAGI. The ends lost 0 bases at V and 4 bases at J; junction bases unmatched: 2. In nucleotides, the CDR3 is TGTGCCAGCAGTTACTCGTCTAGCGGGAGGTACGAGCAGTACTTC. This codes for CASSYSSSGRYEQYF.

The gene calls are TRBV19 and TRBJ2-3, with 15 bases aligning to TRBD2. CDR1 LNHDA and CDR2 SQIVND come from the germline V gene (reference sequence). V shed 9 bases and J 5 bases; nucleotides not matched to a gene: 3. The CDR3 is 14 residues long. DNA for the CDR3: TGTGCCAGCCGGACTAGCGGGGGGGTAGATACGCAGTATTTT. Its translation: CASRTSGGVDTQYF.

For this clone: The same CDR3 can be traced to other DNA sequences in this sample. The gene calls are TRBV5-5 and TRBJ2-1; no definite D call. CDR3 size: 14 residues. Germline V gene lookup returns CDR1 SGHKS and CDR2 YYEKEE (reference sequence). The ends were cut back, 1 base at V and 2 bases at J, with 7 bases in the middle. The CDR3 nucleotides are TGTGCCAGCAGCTTGAAGGAGACCTACAATGAGCAGTTCTTC. The encoded protein is CASSLKETYNEQFF.

The CDR3 coding sequence is TGTGCCAGCAGCTTGCGTGGGACAGGTCCTAACTATGGCTACACCTTC. Protein: CASSLRGTGPNYGYTF. This sequence joins TRBV5-8 and TRBJ1-2, with TRBD1 identical over 8 bases. With 1 base clipped from V and 0 bases from J, the junction kept 5 bases outside the gene matches. Germline loops: CDR1 SGHTS, CDR2 YDEGEE. This CDR3 spans 16 amino acids.

CDR3 sequence: CASSLAKGSPLNTEAFF. The CDR3 bases are TGTGCCAGCAGCTTGGCCAAGGGGTCCCCTTTGAACACTGAAGCTTTCTTT. The chain has TRBV5-5 and TRBJ1-1; TRBD1 is a possible D gene (5 bases). CDR1 and CDR2 from the germline V gene are SGHKS and YYEKEE (reference sequence). The ends were cut back, 0 bases at V and 0 bases at J, with 15 bases in the middle. The CDR3 has 17 amino acids.

The gene calls are TRBV11-3 and TRBJ2-3; D not certain. CDR3 size: 14 residues. Deletions cut 4 bases from V and 0 bases from J, with 8 bases between. The germline gives CDR1 SGHNT, CDR2 YENEEA. CDR3 in amino acids: CASSSSASTDTQYF. CDR3 coding DNA: TGTGCCAGCAGCTCCTCCGCGAGCACAGATACGCAGTATTTT.

The gene calls are TRBV19 and TRBJ1-2; D remains ambiguous. The CDR3 sequence is 13 residues long. Germline CDR1 and CDR2: LNHDA and SQIVND (reference sequence). Trimming left V 2 bases short and J 8 bases short, with 12 bases between. CDR3 sequence: CASSISSGEGYTF. DNA of the CDR3: TGTGCCAGTAGTATATCCAGCGGGGAGGGCTACACCTTC.

The J gene is TRBJ1-5, the V gene TRBV6-5, with 9 bases aligning to TRBD1. From germline, CDR1 is MNHEY and CDR2 SVGAGI. The V segment lost 0 bases and the J segment 7 bases; nucleotides outside the gene matches: 4. The CDR3 is made up of 15 amino acids. The CDR3 loop is CASSYSSGTGQPQHF. For the CDR3, the DNA is TGTGCCAGCAGTTACTCGTCAGGGACAGGGCAGCCCCAGCATTTT.

The chain joins TRBV5-1 to TRBJ2-7; 8 bases are a match to TRBD1. The CDR3 is 15 residues long. With V trimmed by 0 bases and J by 5 bases, 7 bases remained unmatched. Germline V gene lookup returns CDR1 SGHRS and CDR2 YFSETQ. The CDR3 DNA is TGCGCCAGCAGCTTGGGACCAGGGGGCTTAAACGAGCAGTACTTC. Translated: CASSLGPGGLNEQYF.

This chain links TRBV18 with TRBJ2-7; D is unclear. Trimming took 5 bases from V and 2 from J, leaving 4 bases between them. CDR1 is KGHSH, CDR2 LQKENI, per germline. CDR3 length equals 11 residues. CDR3 residues: CASSGAYEQYF. DNA for the CDR3: TGTGCCAGCTCAGGAGCCTACGAGCAGTACTTC.

J is TRBJ2-3 and V is TRBV10-3; the D is unclear. V lost 5 bases and J lost 2, with 2 bases in between. CDR3 length: 11 amino acids. Germline V gene data show CDR1 as ENHRY and CDR2 as SYGVKD. CDR3 DNA: TGTGCCATCAGTTCCACAGATACGCAGTATTTT. This gives the protein CAISSTDTQYF.

V usage is TRBV5-1 and J usage is TRBJ2-5, with 8 bases fitting TRBD2. Losses at the gene ends were 0 bases for V and 4 bases for J; bases not matched to a gene: 2. Germline CDR1 is SGHRS and CDR2 is YFSETQ. The CDR3 consists of 14 residues. This chain's CDR3 is CASSLEAGAETQYF. In nucleotides, the CDR3 is TGCGCCAGCAGCTTGGAAGCGGGGGCAGAGACCCAGTACTTC. Full variable domain (missing parts from reference TRBV5-1 and TRBJ2-5): KAGVTQTPRYLIKTRGQQVTLSCSPISGHRSVSWYQQTPGQGLQFLFEYFSETQRNKGNFPGRFSGRQFSNSRSEMNVSTLELGDSALYLCASSLEAGAETQYFGPGTRLLVL.

V is TRBV19 and J is TRBJ2-5, with 8 nucleotides matching TRBD2. Looked up from germline, CDR1 is LNHDA and CDR2 is SQIVND (reference sequence). This CDR3 region has 17 residues. With 10 bases clipped from V and 5 bases from J, the junction kept 21 bases outside the gene matches. This CDR3 is CATSREGLAGHGETQYF. The CDR3, as DNA: TGTGCCACCTCAAGAGAGGGGCTAGCGGGTCACGGGGAGACCCAGTACTTC.

In its sample, this clone was seen once. V gene TRBV27 combines with J gene TRBJ2-4, with TRBD2 matching 10 bases. Germline loops: CDR1 MNHEY, CDR2 SMNVEV (reference sequence). Trimming took 5 bases from V and 8 from J; bases not matched to a gene: 6. The CDR3 spans 14 residues. In DNA form, the CDR3 reads TGTGCCAGCAGTAGTCTAGCGGGAGTTCACATTCAGTACTTC. It encodes CASSSLAGVHIQYF.

The V and J genes are TRBV18 and TRBJ2-7, with D possibly being TRBD1 (5 bases). CDR3 size: 13 residues. V lost 4 bases, J lost 0 bases, and 7 bases lay in between. From germline, CDR1 is KGHSH and CDR2 LQKENI. The DNA for the CDR3 is TGTGCCAGCTCACGGGGCAGCTCCTACGAGCAGTACTTC. Amino acids: CASSRGSSYEQYF.

The chain recombines TRBV5-4 with TRBJ2-5, with D maybe TRBD1 (6 bases). CDR1 and CDR2 from the germline V gene are SGHNT and YYREEE (reference sequence). With 3 bases removed from V and 3 bases from J, the gap between germline ends came to 9 bases. CDR3 size: 13 residues. The CDR3 sequence: CASSSPGEETQYF. The CDR3 coding sequence is TGTGCCAGCAGCTCCCCAGGGGAAGAGACCCAGTACTTC. Full variable domain (missing parts from reference TRBV5-4 and TRBJ2-5): ETGVTQSPTHLIKTRGQQVTLRCSSQSGHNTVSWYQQALGQGPQFIFQYYREEENGRGNFPPRFSGLQFPNYSSELNVNALELDDSALYLCASSSPGEETQYFGPGTRLLVL.

The chain recombines TRBV7-2 with TRBJ1-5; TRBD1 might be the D (5 bases). This CDR3 is 14 amino acids long. In germline, CDR1 is SGHTA, CDR2 FQGNSA. V gave up 3 bases and J gave up 5 bases, with 11 bases separating them. The CDR3 DNA is TGTGCCAGCAGCTTTGGGGGAGCCCATCAGCCCCAGCATTTT. Its translation is CASSFGGAHQPQHF.

The rearrangement joins TRBV18 to TRBJ1-2; D ambiguous. Germline CDR1 and CDR2: KGHSH and LQKENI. CDR3 length: 14 residues. V shed 3 bases and J shed 4 bases, with 12 bases lying between them. The CDR3, as DNA: TGTGCCAGCTCACCCCGGACGGAAGGCTATGGCTACACCTTC. This encodes CASSPRTEGYGYTF.

This clone was observed a few times. The chain joins TRBV30 to TRBJ2-7; 8 bases align to TRBD1. Germline values: CDR1 GTSNPN, CDR2 SVGIG (reference sequence). CDR3 size: 14 residues. Losses at the gene ends were 3 bases for V and 5 bases for J; bases not matched to a gene: 9. The CDR3 nucleotides are TGTGCCTGGAGACATTTGGACAGGGATCACGAGCAGTACTTC. Translating gives CAWRHLDRDHEQYF.

This clone appeared once. This chain links TRBV7-2 with TRBJ1-4; D is unclear. The CDR3 is made up of 13 amino acids. Germline V gives CDR1 SGHTA, CDR2 FQGNSA. The V end was cut by 3 bases, the J end by 12 bases, with 14 bases between. In DNA, the CDR3 is TGTGCCAGCAGCTTCCGAGCCCCGGCTCAACTGTTTTTT. It translates to CASSFRAPAQLFF.

The V and J genes are TRBV7-2 and TRBJ1-5; D is perhaps TRBD1 (6 bases). This CDR3 is built from 17 residues. The V end was cut by 3 bases, the J end by 6 bases, with 21 bases between. Germline V gives CDR1 SGHTA, CDR2 FQGNSA. CDR3 nucleotide sequence: TGTGCCAGCAGCTTGACGCCCCACGGGGGAGGGGGTCAGCCCCAGCATTTT. It is translated as CASSLTPHGGGGQPQHF. The variable domain in full, with the rest retrieved from reference TRBV7-2 and TRBJ1-5, is GAGVSQSPSNKVTEKGKDVELRCDPISGHTALYWYRQSLGQGLEFLIYFQGNSAPDKSGLPSDRFSAERTGGSVSTLTIQRTQQEDSAVYLCASSLTPHGGGGQPQHFGDGTRLSIL.

The chain carries TRBV21-1 and TRBJ2-2. TRBV21-1 is deemed a pseudogene. The CDR3 is made up of 17 amino acids. CDR3 residues: CASSKVLTDMGTGELFF. CDR3 in DNA: TGTGCCAGCAGCAAAGTCCTGACCGACATGGGGACCGGGGAGCTGTTTTTT.

This chain links TRBV19 with TRBJ2-3; the D call may be TRBD1 or TRBD2 (6 bases each). From germline, CDR1 is LNHDA and CDR2 SQIVND (reference sequence). V lost 2 bases and J lost 4, with 19 bases in between. The CDR3 covers 17 residues. In nucleotides, the CDR3 is TGTGCCAGTAGTATAACTCCCCCCTGGGGGGCCCCAGATACGCAGTATTTT. The encoded protein is CASSITPPWGAPDTQYF.

This clone has only a few counts. The chain links TRBV10-3 to TRBJ1-6, with unresolved D. CDR3 size: 13 residues. V was clipped by 4 bases and J by 7 bases, with 8 bases between them. CDR1 and CDR2 (germline): ENHRY, SYGVKD. CDR3 DNA sequence: TGTGCCATCAGTGCTGACCTAAATTCACCCCTCCACTTT. Translating gives CAISADLNSPLHF.

This clone has more than one count but fewer than ten. Distinct nucleotide sequences in the sample also encode this CDR3. The chain has TRBV5-1 and TRBJ1-3; TRBD1 might be the D (5 bases). The CDR3 runs to 13 residues. Trimming took 5 bases from V and 0 from J, leaving 6 bases between them. Germline CDR1 reads SGHRS; CDR2 reads YFSETQ. The CDR3 DNA follows: TGCGCCAGCAGTGACAGCTCTGGAAACACCATATATTTT. As protein: CASSDSSGNTIYF.

About this clone: The junction differs from germline at one of its ends, possibly a read error. The chain uses TRBV6-6 and TRBJ2-7, with 8 bases lining up with TRBD1. Germline values: CDR1 MNHNY, CDR2 SVGAGI (reference sequence). The length of the CDR3 is 10 residues. CDR3 nucleotide sequence: TGTGCCAGCGGATGGACAGGGCCTAACTTC. Protein sequence: CASGWTGPNF.